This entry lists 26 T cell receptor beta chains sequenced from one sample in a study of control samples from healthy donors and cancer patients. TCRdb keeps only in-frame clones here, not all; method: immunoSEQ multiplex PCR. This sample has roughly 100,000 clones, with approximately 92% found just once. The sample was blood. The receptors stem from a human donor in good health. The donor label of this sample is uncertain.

The DNA of the CDR3 is TGTGCCAGCAGTTTACAACCCTGGGAGCCTAACTATGGCTACACCTTC. Encoded protein: CASSLQPWEPNYGYTF. This chain connects TRBV6-5 to TRBJ1-2; unclear D gene. V lost 4 bases, J lost 0 bases, and 15 bases lay in between. The V gene's germline CDR1 is MNHEY and CDR2 SVGAGI. The CDR3 length is 16 residues.

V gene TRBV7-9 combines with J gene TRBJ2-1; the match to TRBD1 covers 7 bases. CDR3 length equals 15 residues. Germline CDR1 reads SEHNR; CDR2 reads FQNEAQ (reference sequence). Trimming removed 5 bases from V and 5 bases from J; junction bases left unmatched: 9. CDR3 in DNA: TGTGCCAGCAGCCCAACCGGGACAGTACACAATGAGCAGTTCTTC. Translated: CASSPTGTVHNEQFF.

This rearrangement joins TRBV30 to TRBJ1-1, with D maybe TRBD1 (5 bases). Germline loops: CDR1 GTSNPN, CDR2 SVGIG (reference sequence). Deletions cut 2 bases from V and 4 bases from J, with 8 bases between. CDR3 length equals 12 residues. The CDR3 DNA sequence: TGTGCCTGGAGTTCCAGGGCCACTGAAGCTTTCTTT. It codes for CAWSSRATEAFF.

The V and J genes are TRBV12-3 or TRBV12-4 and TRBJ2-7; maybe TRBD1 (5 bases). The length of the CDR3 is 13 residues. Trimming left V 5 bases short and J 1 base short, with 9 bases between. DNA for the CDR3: TGTGCCAGCAGTCTCAGGGTTTCCTACGAGCAGTACTTC. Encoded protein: CASSLRVSYEQYF.

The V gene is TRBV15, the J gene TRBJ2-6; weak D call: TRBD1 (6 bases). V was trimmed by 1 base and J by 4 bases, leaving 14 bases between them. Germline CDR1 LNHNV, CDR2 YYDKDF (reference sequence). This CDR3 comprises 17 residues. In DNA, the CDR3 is TGTGCCACCAGCAGAGCTCAAGGACAGTCAGGGGCCAACGTCCTGACTTTC. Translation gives CATSRAQGQSGANVLTF.

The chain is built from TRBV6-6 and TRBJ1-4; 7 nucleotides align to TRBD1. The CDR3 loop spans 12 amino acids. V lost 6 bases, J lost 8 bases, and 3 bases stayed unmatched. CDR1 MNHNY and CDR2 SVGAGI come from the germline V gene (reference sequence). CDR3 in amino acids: CASSQGGEKLFF. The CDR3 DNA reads TGTGCCAGCAGCCAGGGGGGAGAAAAACTGTTTTTT.

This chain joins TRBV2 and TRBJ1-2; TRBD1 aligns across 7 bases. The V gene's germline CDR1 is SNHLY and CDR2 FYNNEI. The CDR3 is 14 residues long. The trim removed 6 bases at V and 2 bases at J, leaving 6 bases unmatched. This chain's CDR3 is CASSRQGNNYGYTF. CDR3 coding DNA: TGTGCCAGCAGCCGACAGGGAAACAACTATGGCTACACCTTC. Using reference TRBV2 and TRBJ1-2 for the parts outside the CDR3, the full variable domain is EPEVTQTPSHQVTQMGQEVILRCVPISNHLYFYWYRQILGQKVEFLVSFYNNEISEKSEIFDDQFSVERPDGSNFTLKIRSTKLEDSAMYFCASSRQGNNYGYTFGSGTRLTVV.

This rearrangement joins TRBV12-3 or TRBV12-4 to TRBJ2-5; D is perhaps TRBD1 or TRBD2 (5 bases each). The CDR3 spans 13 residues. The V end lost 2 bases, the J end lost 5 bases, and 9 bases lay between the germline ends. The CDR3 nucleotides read TGTGCCAGCAGTTTATCCGGGACGGAGACCCAGTACTTC. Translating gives CASSLSGTETQYF.

In DNA form, the CDR3 reads TGTGCCAGCAGGCCATCCGCTACGCACACCGGGGAGCTGTTTTTT. This translates into CASRPSATHTGELFF. V and J are TRBV27 and TRBJ2-2; no clear D. Germline V gene sequence: CDR1 MNHEY, CDR2 SMNVEV (reference sequence). The V and J ends lost 6 bases and 3 bases respectively, with 14 bases between them. The CDR3 has 15 residues.

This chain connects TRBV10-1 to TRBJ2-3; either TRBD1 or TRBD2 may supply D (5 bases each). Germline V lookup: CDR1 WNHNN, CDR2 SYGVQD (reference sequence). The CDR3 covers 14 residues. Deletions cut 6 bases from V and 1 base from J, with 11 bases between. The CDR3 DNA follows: TGCGCCAGCAGGAAAGGGGACGGCACAGATACGCAGTATTTT. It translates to CASRKGDGTDTQYF.

CDR3 sequence: CASSENIAGSSPLHF. CDR3 DNA: TGTGCCAGCAGTGAAAATATCGCGGGAAGTTCACCCCTCCACTTT. The chain recombines TRBV6-1 with TRBJ1-6; D remains unclear. V was clipped by 2 bases and J by 9 bases, with 14 bases between them. The germline CDR1 and CDR2 sequences are MNHNS and SASEGT. CDR3 length: 15 amino acids.

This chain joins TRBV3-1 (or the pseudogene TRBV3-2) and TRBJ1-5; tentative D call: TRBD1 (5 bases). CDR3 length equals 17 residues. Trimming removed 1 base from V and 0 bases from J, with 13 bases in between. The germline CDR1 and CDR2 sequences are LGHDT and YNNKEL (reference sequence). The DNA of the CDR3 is TGTGCCAGCAGCCAAGGGAGGCGGGACGATAGCAATCAGCCCCAGCATTTT. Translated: CASSQGRRDDSNQPQHF.

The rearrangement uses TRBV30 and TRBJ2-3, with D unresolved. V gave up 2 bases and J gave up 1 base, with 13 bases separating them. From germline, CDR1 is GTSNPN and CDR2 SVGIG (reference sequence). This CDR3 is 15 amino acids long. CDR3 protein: CAWSPPRMRTDTQYF. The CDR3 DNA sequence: TGTGCCTGGAGTCCCCCACGTATGCGCACAGATACGCAGTATTTT. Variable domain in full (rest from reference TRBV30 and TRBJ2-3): SQTIHQWPATLVQPVGSPLSLECTVEGTSNPNLYWYRQAAGRGLQLLFYSVGIGQISSEVPQNLSASRPQDRQFILSSKKLLLSDSGFYLCAWSPPRMRTDTQYFGPGTRLTVL.

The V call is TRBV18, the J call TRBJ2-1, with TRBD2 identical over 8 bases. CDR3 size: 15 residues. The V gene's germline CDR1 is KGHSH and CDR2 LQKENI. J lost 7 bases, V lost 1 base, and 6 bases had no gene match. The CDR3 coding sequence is TGTGCCAGCTCACCACTTGCGGGGGGACAAAATGAGCAGTTCTTC. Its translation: CASSPLAGGQNEQFF. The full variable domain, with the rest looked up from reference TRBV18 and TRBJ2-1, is NAGVMQNPRHLVRRRGQEARLRCSPMKGHSHVYWYRQLPEEGLKFMVYLQKENIIDESGMPKERFSAEFPKEGPSILRIQQVVRGDSAAYFCASSPLAGGQNEQFFGPGTRLTVL.

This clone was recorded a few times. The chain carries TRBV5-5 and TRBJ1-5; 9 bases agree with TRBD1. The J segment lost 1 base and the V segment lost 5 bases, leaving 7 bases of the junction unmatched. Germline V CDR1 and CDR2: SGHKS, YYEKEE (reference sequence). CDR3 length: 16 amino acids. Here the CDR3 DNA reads TGTGCCAGCAGTGCCGGGACAGGGCAAAGCAATCAGCCCCAGCATTTT. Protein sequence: CASSAGTGQSNQPQHF. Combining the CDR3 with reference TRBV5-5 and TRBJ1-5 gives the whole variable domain DAGVTQSPTHLIKTRGQQVTLRCSPISGHKSVSWYQQVLGQGPQFIFQYYEKEERGRGNFPDRFSARQFPNYSSELNVNALLLGDSALYLCASSAGTGQSNQPQHFGDGTRLSIL.

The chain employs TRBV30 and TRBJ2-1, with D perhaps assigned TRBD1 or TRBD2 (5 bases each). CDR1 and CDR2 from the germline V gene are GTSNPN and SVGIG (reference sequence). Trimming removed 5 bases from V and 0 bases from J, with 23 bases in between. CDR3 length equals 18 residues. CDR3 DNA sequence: TGTGCCTGGGGGGGAGAAGGGGCTTCCCCCAGCTCCTACAATGAGCAGTTCTTC. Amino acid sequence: CAWGGEGASPSSYNEQFF.

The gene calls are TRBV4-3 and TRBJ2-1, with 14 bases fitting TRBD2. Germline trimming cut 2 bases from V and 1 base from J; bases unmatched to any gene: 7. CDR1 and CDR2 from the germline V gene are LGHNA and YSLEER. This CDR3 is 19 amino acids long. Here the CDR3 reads CASSQLGTSGGMSYNEQFF. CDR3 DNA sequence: TGCGCCAGCAGCCAACTGGGGACTAGCGGGGGAATGTCCTACAATGAGCAGTTCTTC.

DNA for the CDR3: TGTGCCAGCAGCCTTGGACAGGGGGCTTACGCCGGGGAGCTGTTTTTT. It encodes CASSLGQGAYAGELFF. The V gene is TRBV7-6, the J gene TRBJ2-2; 11 bases agree with TRBD1. J was trimmed by 6 bases and V by 5 bases; bases with no gene match: 8. CDR3 length: 16 amino acids. Germline V gives CDR1 SGHVS, CDR2 FNYEAQ. Full variable domain (outside the CDR3, taken from reference TRBV7-6 and TRBJ2-2): GAGVSQSPRYKVTKRGQDVALRCDPISGHVSLYWYRQALGQGPEFLTYFNYEAQQDKSGLPNDRFSAERPEGSISTLTIQRTEQRDSAMYRCASSLGQGAYAGELFFGEGSRLTVL.

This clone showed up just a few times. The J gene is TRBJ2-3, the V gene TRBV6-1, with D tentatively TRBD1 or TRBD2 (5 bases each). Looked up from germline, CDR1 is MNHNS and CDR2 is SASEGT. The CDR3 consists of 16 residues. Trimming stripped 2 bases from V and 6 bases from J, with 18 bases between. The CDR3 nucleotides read TGTGCCAGCAGTGAATTGGGACCCCCTAACTGGGATACGCAGTATTTT. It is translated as CASSELGPPNWDTQYF.

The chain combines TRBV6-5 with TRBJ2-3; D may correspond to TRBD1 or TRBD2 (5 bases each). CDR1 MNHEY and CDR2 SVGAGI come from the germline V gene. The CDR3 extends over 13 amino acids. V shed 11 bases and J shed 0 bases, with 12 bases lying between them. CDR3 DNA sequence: TGTGCCGCCGGGACCACAAGCACAGATACGCAGTATTTT. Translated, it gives CAAGTTSTDTQYF.

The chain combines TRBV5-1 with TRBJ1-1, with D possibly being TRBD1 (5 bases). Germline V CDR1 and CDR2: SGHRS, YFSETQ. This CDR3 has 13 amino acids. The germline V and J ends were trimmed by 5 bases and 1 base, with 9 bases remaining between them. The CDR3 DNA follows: TGCGCCAGCAGGGGGACGGGGAACACTGAAGCTTTCTTT. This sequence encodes CASRGTGNTEAFF.

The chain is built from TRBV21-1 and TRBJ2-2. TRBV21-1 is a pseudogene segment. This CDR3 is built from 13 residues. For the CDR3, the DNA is TGTGCCAGCAGCAAAGAAGGCCCCGGGGAGCTGTTTTTT. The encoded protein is CASSKEGPGELFF.

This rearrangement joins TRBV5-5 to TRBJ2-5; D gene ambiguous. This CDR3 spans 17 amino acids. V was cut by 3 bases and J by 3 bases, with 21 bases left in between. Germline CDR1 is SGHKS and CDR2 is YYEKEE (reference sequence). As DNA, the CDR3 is TGTGCCAGCAGCTCCCCCACTGGTGGCAGAAGAAAAGAGACCCAGTACTTC. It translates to CASSSPTGGRRKETQYF.

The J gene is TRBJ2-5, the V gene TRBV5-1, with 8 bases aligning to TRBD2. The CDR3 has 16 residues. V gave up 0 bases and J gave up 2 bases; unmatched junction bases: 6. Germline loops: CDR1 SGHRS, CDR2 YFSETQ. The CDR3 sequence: CASSLGPAGEQETQYF. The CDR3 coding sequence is TGCGCCAGCAGCTTGGGCCCAGCGGGGGAGCAAGAGACCCAGTACTTC.

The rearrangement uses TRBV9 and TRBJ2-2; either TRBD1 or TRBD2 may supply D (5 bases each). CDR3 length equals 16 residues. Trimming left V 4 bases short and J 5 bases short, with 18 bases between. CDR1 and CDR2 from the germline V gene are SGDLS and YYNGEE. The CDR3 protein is CASSFSGRPGTGELFF. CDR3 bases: TGTGCCAGCAGCTTTTCGGGACGGCCGGGGACCGGGGAGCTGTTTTTT.

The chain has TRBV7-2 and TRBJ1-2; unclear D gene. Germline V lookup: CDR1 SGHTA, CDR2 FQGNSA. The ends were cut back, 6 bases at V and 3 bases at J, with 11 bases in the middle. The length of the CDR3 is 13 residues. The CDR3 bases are TGTGCCAGCAGTCTTAAGGTCCACTATGGCTACACCTTC. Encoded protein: CASSLKVHYGYTF.